A single sample gave rise to the 9 T cell receptor beta chains below, sequenced in a study of blood T cell repertoires in COVID-19. Some clones are missing from TCRdb's copy, which holds only in-frame ones; the method was immunoSEQ multiplex PCR. The table has 90,000 to 110,000 clones, roughly 80% seen once. Source material: peripheral blood. The origin of the receptors is a woman aged 70-85 years with acute or convalescent COVID-19.

This clone appeared once. The chain links TRBV29-1 to TRBJ1-1; 10 nucleotides match TRBD1. V lost 2 bases and J lost 3; bases outside the gene matches: 6. CDR1 is SQVTM and CDR2 is ANQGSEA in the germline V gene. This CDR3 has 15 residues. The CDR3 sequence is CSVEFSGQGDTEAFF. DNA for the CDR3: TGCAGCGTTGAATTCTCCGGACAGGGGGACACTGAAGCTTTCTTT.

The gene calls are TRBV5-1 and TRBJ2-5, with 9 bases aligning to TRBD2. The CDR3 extends over 14 amino acids. Trimming removed 5 bases from V and 2 bases from J; junction bases left unmatched: 4. Germline assignment: CDR1 SGHRS and CDR2 YFSETQ. The CDR3 here is CASRRAGGQETQYF. The CDR3 DNA sequence: TGCGCCAGCAGGCGAGCGGGGGGACAAGAGACCCAGTACTTC.

V gene TRBV4-1 combines with J gene TRBJ2-7; D is unresolved. The V gene's germline CDR1 is MGHRA and CDR2 YSYEKL. The CDR3 sequence is 15 residues long. The ends were cut back, 0 bases at V and 0 bases at J, with 9 bases in the middle. CDR3 bases: TGCGCCAGCAGCCAAGATCCCAGGATCTCCTACGAGCAGTACTTC. Its protein is CASSQDPRISYEQYF.

The chain uses TRBV5-1 and TRBJ2-2; 12 nucleotides agree with TRBD2. CDR3 size: 18 residues. Trimming removed 4 bases from V and 7 bases from J; junction bases left unmatched: 14. Germline lookup yields CDR1 SGHRS and CDR2 YFSETQ. The CDR3 loop is CASSPQTSGRILGGELFF. The CDR3 DNA follows: TGCGCCAGCAGCCCCCAGACTAGCGGGAGAATTTTGGGCGGGGAGCTGTTTTTT.

V is TRBV28 and J is TRBJ1-2, with 7 nucleotides matching TRBD1. This CDR3 is built from 13 residues. Germline CDR1 reads MDHEN; CDR2 reads SYDVKM. V lost 6 bases, J lost 8 bases, and 9 bases stayed unmatched. The CDR3 coding sequence is TGTGCCAGCAGGACAGGGCAGATTGGGGGCTACACCTTC. It encodes CASRTGQIGGYTF.

The rearrangement links TRBV29-1 to TRBJ1-1, with 7 positions matching TRBD1. After removal of 1 base from V and 5 bases from J, the junction contained 4 bases not matched to a gene. This CDR3 contains 13 residues. Germline V lookup: CDR1 SQVTM, CDR2 ANQGSEA. The CDR3 spells CSVEGDRETEAFF. CDR3 in DNA: TGCAGCGTTGAAGGAGACAGGGAGACTGAAGCTTTCTTT.

The chain carries TRBV4-1 and TRBJ2-7; D gene unclear. Trimming took 1 base from V and 5 from J, leaving 9 bases between them. The CDR3 consists of 13 residues. The germline V gene has CDR1 MGHRA and CDR2 YSYEKL. The CDR3 is CASSQVGADEQYF. In nucleotides, the CDR3 is TGCGCCAGCAGCCAAGTTGGCGCGGACGAGCAGTACTTC.

This chain uses TRBV7-8 with TRBJ2-7, with a weak D call TRBD2 (5 bases). The V gene lost 3 bases and the J gene lost 1 base, with 7 bases spanning the gap. In germline, CDR1 is SGHVS, CDR2 FQNEAQ. The CDR3 has 13 residues. The CDR3 nucleotides are TGTGCCAGCAGCTTCCGGACTTCCTACGAGCAGTACTTC. This encodes CASSFRTSYEQYF. The whole variable domain, filled in from reference TRBV7-8 and TRBJ2-7, reads GAGVSQSPRYKVAKRGQDVALRCDPISGHVSLFWYQQALGQGPEFLTYFQNEAQLDKSGLPSDRFFAERPEGSVSTLKIQRTQQEDSAVYLCASSFRTSYEQYFGPGTRLTVT.

J is TRBJ1-2 and V is TRBV24-1; a possible D gene is TRBD1 (5 bases). The CDR3 runs to 15 residues. Germline loops: CDR1 KGHDR, CDR2 SFDVKD. V lost 3 bases, J lost 3 bases, and 13 bases lay in between. This chain's CDR3 is CATSDPFGADYGYTF. CDR3 nucleotides: TGTGCCACCAGTGATCCATTTGGGGCGGACTATGGCTACACCTTC.